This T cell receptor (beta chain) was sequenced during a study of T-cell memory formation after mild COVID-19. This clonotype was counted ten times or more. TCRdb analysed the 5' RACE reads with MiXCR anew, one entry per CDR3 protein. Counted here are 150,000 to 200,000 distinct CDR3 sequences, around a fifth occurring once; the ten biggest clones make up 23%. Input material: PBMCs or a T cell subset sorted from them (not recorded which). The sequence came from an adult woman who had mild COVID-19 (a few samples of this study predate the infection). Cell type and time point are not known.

CDR3: CASSSGERGNQPQHF. The CDR3 DNA is TGTGCCAGCAGTTCGGGGGAAAGGGGCAATCAGCCCCAGCATTTT. This chain links TRBV12-3 or TRBV12-4 with TRBJ1-5; D might be TRBD1 (5 bases). Trimming shortened V by 4 bases and J by 2 bases, and 12 bases separated the two germline ends. The CDR3 loop spans 15 amino acids.